Following are 19 T cell receptor beta chains from one sample sequenced in a study of blood T cell repertoires in COVID-19. The method was immunoSEQ multiplex PCR; TCRdb's version includes in-frame clones alone and lacks a portion of them. The data show about 250,000 clones, about 87% seen once. Material for sequencing was PBMCs or T cells enriched from blood (not recorded which). The receptors originated from a woman aged 45-65 years who had recovered from COVID-19.

V and J are TRBV18 and TRBJ1-3; TRBD1 aligns across 7 bases. Germline V gives CDR1 KGHSH, CDR2 LQKENI. The CDR3 runs 15 residues. The V segment lost 4 bases and the J segment 0 bases; nucleotides outside the gene matches: 3. For the CDR3, the DNA is TGTGCCAGCTCACGGACAGGAGTCTCTGGAAACACCATATATTTT. Encoded protein: CASSRTGVSGNTIYF.

The J gene is TRBJ1-5, the V gene TRBV30; 8 bases align to TRBD1. The CDR3 covers 16 residues. CDR1 is GTSNPN and CDR2 is SVGIG in the germline V gene (reference sequence). CDR3 DNA sequence: TGTGCATTAAGGACAGGGCTTTCTAATAGCAATCAGCCCCAGCATTTT. The encoded protein is CALRTGLSNSNQPQHF.

The rearrangement links TRBV2 to TRBJ1-1; possibly TRBD1 for D (5 bases). The CDR3 is 14 residues long. Trimming took off 7 bases at V and 4 bases at J, with 16 bases between the two ends. CDR1 SNHLY and CDR2 FYNNEI come from the germline V gene. CDR3 in amino acids: CASILRGMGTEAFF. CDR3 coding DNA: TGTGCCAGCATTCTCCGGGGGATGGGCACTGAAGCTTTCTTT.

The V gene is TRBV4-3, the J gene TRBJ2-1, with D hard to call. From germline, CDR1 is LGHNA and CDR2 YSLEER. Trimming stripped 1 base from V and 9 bases from J, with 4 bases between. This CDR3 is 11 amino acids long. CDR3 sequence reads: CASSQAGEQFF. The CDR3 DNA is TGCGCCAGCAGCCAAGCGGGTGAGCAGTTCTTC.

The V call is TRBV18, the J call TRBJ2-5; 8 bases match TRBD2. The CDR3 length is 15 residues. Germline V gene sequence: CDR1 KGHSH, CDR2 LQKENI. Trimming removed 5 bases from V and 3 bases from J; junction bases left unmatched: 8. The CDR3 loop reads CASSLGTLAEETQYF. The DNA for the CDR3 is TGTGCCAGCTCATTGGGGACACTAGCGGAAGAGACCCAGTACTTC.

This chain links TRBV27 with TRBJ2-7; 9 bases map to TRBD1. Germline V gene sequence: CDR1 MNHEY, CDR2 SMNVEV (reference sequence). The CDR3 runs to 14 residues. The junction had 7 bases not matched to a gene; V was cut back by 4 bases and J by 6 bases. CDR3 sequence: CASSSQGASGEQYF. Written as DNA, the CDR3 is TGTGCCAGCAGTTCACAGGGGGCCTCGGGCGAGCAGTACTTC.

The chain couples TRBV24-1 to TRBJ1-3; unclear D gene. Trimming stripped 5 bases from V and 6 bases from J, with 10 bases between. This CDR3 spans 13 amino acids. CDR1 is KGHDR and CDR2 is SFDVKD in the germline V gene. This CDR3 is CATSARVENTIYF. CDR3 nucleotide sequence: TGTGCCACCAGTGCTCGCGTAGAAAACACCATATATTTT.

This chain joins TRBV9 and TRBJ2-5; D is uncertain. Trimming pared 4 bases from V and 1 base from J, leaving 14 bases between. The CDR3 covers 15 residues. CDR1 is SGDLS and CDR2 is YYNGEE in the germline V gene. The DNA of the CDR3 is TGTGCCAGCAGCCCGCGCGAGCGCCTCCAAGAGACCCAGTACTTC. It codes for CASSPRERLQETQYF.

This clone has a handful of counts. The chain employs TRBV7-8 and TRBJ2-7; a possible D gene is TRBD2 (6 bases). The CDR3 loop spans 15 amino acids. Germline values: CDR1 SGHVS, CDR2 FQNEAQ. The V end lost 2 bases, the J end lost 4 bases, and 15 bases lay between the germline ends. The CDR3 here is CASSLRRENGYEQYF. As DNA, the CDR3 is TGTGCCAGCAGCTTAAGACGGGAGAACGGGTACGAGCAGTACTTC.

The V call is TRBV7-9, the J call TRBJ1-1; D is perhaps TRBD1 (6 bases). Germline CDR1 reads SEHNR; CDR2 reads FQNEAQ (reference sequence). The CDR3 has 15 residues. V was pared by 2 bases and J by 4 bases, with 14 bases between. The CDR3: CASSLMGTGSTEAFF. The CDR3 DNA reads TGTGCCAGCAGCTTAATGGGCACAGGGAGCACTGAAGCTTTCTTT. The variable domain in full, with the rest retrieved from reference TRBV7-9 and TRBJ1-1, is DTGVSQNPRHKITKRGQNVTFRCDPISEHNRLYWYRQTLGQGPEFLTYFQNEAQLEKSRLLSDRFSAERPKGSFSTLEIQRTEQGDSAMYLCASSLMGTGSTEAFFGQGTRLTVV.

This chain uses TRBV2 with TRBJ2-7; no firm D call. This CDR3 is built from 12 residues. CDR1 and CDR2 (germline): SNHLY, FYNNEI. The ends were cut back, 3 bases at V and 6 bases at J, with 9 bases in the middle. The DNA for the CDR3 is TGTGCCAGCAGTGATCGGTATCTCGAGCAGTACTTC. Translating it yields CASSDRYLEQYF.

This chain joins TRBV19 and TRBJ1-5, with D maybe TRBD1 (6 bases). Germline CDR1 and CDR2: LNHDA and SQIVND (reference sequence). The CDR3 is 18 amino acids. V lost 7 bases and J 5 bases, leaving 27 bases between the germline ends. As DNA, the CDR3 is TGTGCCAGTATACGATTGGGCAGGGGATCCACCCTCTATCAGCCCCAGCATTTT. This translates into CASIRLGRGSTLYQPQHF. Full variable domain (remainder filled in from reference TRBV19 and TRBJ1-5): DGGITQSPKYLFRKEGQNVTLSCEQNLNHDAMYWYRQDPGQGLRLIYYSQIVNDFQKGDIAEGYSVSREKKESFPLTVTSAQKNPTAFYLCASIRLGRGSTLYQPQHFGDGTRLSIL.

This rearrangement joins TRBV15 to TRBJ2-3, with D perhaps TRBD1 (7 bases). The CDR3 is made up of 15 amino acids. Per germline, CDR1 LNHNV and CDR2 YYDKDF (reference sequence). V lost 5 bases, J lost 0 bases, and 12 bases lay in between. The chain's CDR3 is CATSGGTASTDTQYF. In DNA, the CDR3 is TGTGCCACCAGCGGCGGGACAGCTAGCACAGATACGCAGTATTTT.

The J gene is TRBJ2-7, the V gene TRBV7-2; TRBD2 matches 8 bases. The CDR3 is made up of 13 amino acids. The V segment lost 5 bases and the J segment 7 bases; nucleotides outside the gene matches: 7. The germline CDR1 and CDR2 sequences are SGHTA and FQGNSA. The CDR3 nucleotides are TGTGCCAGCAGCACCACTAGCGGACAAGAGCAGTACTTC. Translating gives CASSTTSGQEQYF.

In nucleotides, the CDR3 is TGTGCCAGCAGCCATAATCTGGGTAGCGGGATGGGTGAGCAGTACTTC. Translating gives CASSHNLGSGMGEQYF. The chain has TRBV3-1 (or the pseudogene TRBV3-2) and TRBJ2-7, with 8 nucleotides matching TRBD2. Germline V gene lookup returns CDR1 LGHDT and CDR2 YNNKEL (reference sequence). The CDR3 contains 16 residues. Trimming cost V 3 bases and J 7 bases; bases outside gene matches: 14.

The chain joins TRBV2 to TRBJ2-7, with D possibly matching TRBD1 (7 bases). Germline CDR1 reads SNHLY; CDR2 reads FYNNEI. The V gene lost 5 bases and the J gene lost 12 bases, with 23 bases spanning the gap. CDR3 length: 14 residues. CDR3 residues: CASSMKGALGGGYF. Written as DNA, the CDR3 is TGTGCCAGCAGTATGAAGGGGGCCCTCGGGGGAGGGTACTTC.

The rearrangement joins TRBV18 to TRBJ2-7; maybe TRBD2 (6 bases). CDR1 KGHSH and CDR2 LQKENI come from the germline V gene. The CDR3 spans 15 residues. V was cut by 6 bases and J by 2 bases, with 17 bases left in between. CDR3 in amino acids: CASSLSGDSTYEQYF. DNA of the CDR3: TGTGCCAGCTCTCTTTCCGGGGACTCAACCTACGAGCAGTACTTC.

This chain links TRBV5-1 with TRBJ2-1; 14 nucleotides align to TRBD2. Germline V gene lookup returns CDR1 SGHRS and CDR2 YFSETQ. With 0 bases clipped from V and 4 bases from J, the junction kept 3 bases outside the gene matches. This CDR3 comprises 17 residues. The CDR3 region has the DNA TGCGCCAGCAGCTTGGAAGGGACTAGCGGGGGTTACAATGAGCAGTTCTTC. Amino acids: CASSLEGTSGGYNEQFF.

The V gene is TRBV18, the J gene TRBJ2-7; 7 positions agree with TRBD1. Germline lookup yields CDR1 KGHSH and CDR2 LQKENI. The CDR3 length is 13 residues. V was pared by 2 bases and J by 4 bases, with 2 bases of the junction left unmatched. CDR3: CASSPRDRYEQYF. DNA of the CDR3: TGTGCCAGCTCACCAAGGGACAGATACGAGCAGTACTTC.